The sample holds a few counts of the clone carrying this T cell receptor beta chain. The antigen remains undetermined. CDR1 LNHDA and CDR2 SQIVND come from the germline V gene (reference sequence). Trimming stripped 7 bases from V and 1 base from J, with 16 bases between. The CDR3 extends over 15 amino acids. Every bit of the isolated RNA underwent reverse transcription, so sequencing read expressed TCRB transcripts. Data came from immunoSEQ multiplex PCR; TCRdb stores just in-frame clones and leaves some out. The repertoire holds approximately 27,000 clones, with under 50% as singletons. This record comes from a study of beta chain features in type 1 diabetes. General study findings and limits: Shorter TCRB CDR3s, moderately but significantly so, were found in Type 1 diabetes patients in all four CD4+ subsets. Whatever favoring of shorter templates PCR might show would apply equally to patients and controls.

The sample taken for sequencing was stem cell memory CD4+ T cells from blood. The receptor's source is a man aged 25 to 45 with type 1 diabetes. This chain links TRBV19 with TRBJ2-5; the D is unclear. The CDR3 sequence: CASNSRFSSQETQYF. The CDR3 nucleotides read TGTGCCAGTAACTCCCGTTTTAGCAGCCAAGAGACCCAGTACTTC. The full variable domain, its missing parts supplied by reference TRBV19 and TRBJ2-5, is DGGITQSPKYLFRKEGQNVTLSCEQNLNHDAMYWYRQDPGQGLRLIYYSQIVNDFQKGDIAEGYSVSREKKESFPLTVTSAQKNPTAFYLCASNSRFSSQETQYFGPGTRLLVL.